A single sample is the source of the 9 T cell receptor beta chains below, sequenced in a study of blood T cell repertoires in COVID-19. Some clones are missing from TCRdb's copy, which holds only in-frame ones; the method was immunoSEQ multiplex PCR. Here the sample spans around 260,000 clones, 87% being singletons. The sample was peripheral blood. These TCRs come from a woman in her 50s with acute or convalescent COVID-19.

The V and J genes are TRBV7-9 and TRBJ2-7, with D perhaps TRBD1 (5 bases). Per the germline V gene, CDR1 is SEHNR and CDR2 is FQNEAQ (reference sequence). This CDR3 has 13 residues. Trimming stripped 5 bases from V and 3 bases from J, with 11 bases between. CDR3 protein: CASSLRVGYEQYF. The CDR3 nucleotides are TGTGCCAGCAGCCTCAGGGTAGGCTACGAGCAGTACTTC.

The genes are TRBV6-6 and TRBJ1-6, with 7 bases fitting TRBD1. The trim removed 6 bases at V and 6 bases at J, leaving 8 bases unmatched. This CDR3 has 15 residues. Germline CDR1 reads MNHNY; CDR2 reads SVGAGI (reference sequence). CDR3 sequence (DNA): TGTGCCAGCAGCAAGACCTACAGGGGTAATTCACCCCTCCACTTT. It yields the protein CASSKTYRGNSPLHF.

This clone came up once. The gene calls are TRBV18 and TRBJ1-1; D is undetermined. The CDR3 has 12 residues. Trimming took 4 bases from V and 1 from J, leaving 4 bases between them. In germline, CDR1 is KGHSH, CDR2 LQKENI. CDR3 nucleotides: TGTGCCAGCTCACGGGCGAACACTGAAGCTTTCTTT. Encoded protein: CASSRANTEAFF.

Only one count was recorded for this clone. The chain couples TRBV5-6 to TRBJ2-1; 11 positions agree with TRBD2. The CDR3 is 15 amino acids. V was clipped by 3 bases and J by 7 bases; unmatched bases: 6. From germline, CDR1 is SGHDT and CDR2 YYEEEE. CDR3 amino acids: CASSYSGRAGNEQFF. CDR3 bases: TGTGCCAGCAGCTATAGCGGGAGGGCCGGGAATGAGCAGTTCTTC.

The chain has TRBV7-9 and TRBJ2-7; tentative D call: TRBD1 (5 bases). Trimming left V 4 bases short and J 1 base short, with 8 bases between. CDR3 length: 13 amino acids. Germline loops: CDR1 SEHNR, CDR2 FQNEAQ (reference sequence). Here the CDR3 reads CASSSQVSYEQYF. The DNA for the CDR3 is TGTGCCAGCAGCTCACAGGTATCCTACGAGCAGTACTTC. Full variable domain (outside the CDR3, taken from reference TRBV7-9 and TRBJ2-7): DTGVSQNPRHKITKRGQNVTFRCDPISEHNRLYWYRQTLGQGPEFLTYFQNEAQLEKSRLLSDRFSAERPKGSFSTLEIQRTEQGDSAMYLCASSSQVSYEQYFGPGTRLTVT.

V usage is TRBV7-8 and J usage is TRBJ2-5, with 8 bases identical to TRBD2. The CDR3 covers 14 residues. Germline V gives CDR1 SGHVS, CDR2 FQNEAQ. Unmatched junction bases numbered 5, after V lost 3 bases and J lost 5 bases. The CDR3 protein is CASSFSGKFETQYF. The CDR3 DNA reads as TGTGCCAGCAGCTTTAGCGGGAAGTTTGAGACCCAGTACTTC.

This clone has a handful of counts. The chain has TRBV21-1 and TRBJ1-6; the listed D gene, TRBD1, was not tested against the DNA. TRBV21-1 is recorded as a pseudogene. The length of the CDR3 is 20 residues. The CDR3 bases are TGTGCCAGCAGCAAAGTTCTTAGGGACAGGGATCGGTCCTATAATTCACCCCTCCACTTT. This codes for CASSKVLRDRDRSYNSPLHF.

In this sample, this clone turned up a few times. The CDR3 DNA is TGTGCCAGCAGCTGGGACAGCCTCCGGGAGACCCAGTACTTC. Its translation: CASSWDSLRETQYF. The V gene is TRBV11-1, the J gene TRBJ2-5; 7 nucleotides align to TRBD1. Trimming removed 4 bases from V and 5 bases from J; junction bases left unmatched: 7. CDR1 SGHAT and CDR2 FQDESV come from the germline V gene (reference sequence). This CDR3 has 14 amino acids.

The CDR3 DNA reads as TGTGCCAGCAGTTTGGACAGGGGCCAAGAGACCCAGTACTTC. It codes for CASSLDRGQETQYF. The chain couples TRBV27 to TRBJ2-5, with 9 bases that match TRBD1. CDR1 is MNHEY, CDR2 SMNVEV, per germline (reference sequence). This CDR3 has 14 amino acids. The ends lost 3 bases at V and 1 base at J; junction bases unmatched: 0.